This T cell receptor beta chain was found in a study of long-term antiretroviral therapy in people with HIV. Findings and caveats of the study: Repertoire composition at all time points was dominated by clones that had expanded before ART. Neither ART adherence, viral resistance nor therapy changes were documented.

Survey-level resolution applied to immunoSEQ assay v3.0. A target of 40,000-50,000 T-cell genomes per sample was set for sequencing. Sequenced by immunoSEQ multiplex PCR; TCRdb stores in-frame clones only, minus some. The data show about 39,000 clones, 70% to 90% seen once. Treatment for all HIV-infected participants took place in the United States. Details on this clone: Its antigen is currently unknown.

Germline V gives CDR1 SNHLY, CDR2 FYNNEI. The CDR3 has 13 amino acids. The germline V and J ends were trimmed by 2 bases and 8 bases, with 9 bases remaining between them. The clonotype was recovered from a woman between 45 and 60 years old with HIV. The sequencing used unsorted PBMCs, collected 1.2 years after starting antiretroviral therapy. The J gene is TRBJ1-4, the V gene TRBV2; perhaps TRBD1 as D (5 bases). CDR3 region: CASSEREGEKLFF. DNA for the CDR3: TGTGCCAGCAGTGAACGGGAGGGGGAAAAACTGTTTTTT.